Listed below are T cell receptor beta chains from one sample, sequenced in a study of blood T cell repertoires in COVID-19. This table comes from immunoSEQ multiplex PCR, and its TCRdb copy is limited to in-frame clones, with some not included. This repertoire shows about 76,000 clones, around 80% found once; its top ten account for about an eighth. The sequenced sample consisted of peripheral blood. The origin of the receptors is a human donor in a cohort sampled during active COVID-19. Both conserved end residues are part of each CDR3. The order of the fields is clone size, V gene, J gene, CDR3 protein. Only part of the rows carry a size: once, few, many, or a class if the clone is expanded.

few	TRBV5-1	TRBJ2-2	CASRSLTSSPTGELFF
NA	TRBV7-2	TRBJ1-1	CASSLGSTGGLLAFF
NA	TRBV20-1	TRBJ2-5	CSASPGGVKTQYF
NA	TRBV7-9	TRBJ2-7	CASSLAGTGSEQYF
NA	TRBV19	TRBJ1-5	CASMVEGNQPQHF
NA	TRBV5-4	TRBJ1-1	CASSLALQNTEAFF
few	TRBV6-5	TRBJ2-6	CASSYRGSGANVLTF
few	TRBV7-3	TRBJ2-7	CASSLSPGFEQYF
NA	TRBV9	TRBJ2-5	CASSVTGWETQYF
NA	TRBV3-1/TRBV3-2	TRBJ2-7	CASSQDSPVSEQYF
few	TRBV6-5	TRBJ2-1	CASRRENEQFF
once	TRBV9	TRBJ2-3	CASSASGGWTDTQYF
NA	TRBV20-1	TRBJ1-2	CSPGQNYGYTF
NA	TRBV6-6	TRBJ2-7	CASSDARLGSYEQYF
NA	TRBV7-9	TRBJ2-4	CASSDGQLAKNIQYF
NA	TRBV5-6	TRBJ1-1	CASSWRGGEAFF
NA	TRBV5-1	TRBJ2-1	CASSFEGLAAYNEQFF
NA	TRBV5-8	TRBJ2-2	CASSTGTVANTGELFF
few	TRBV7-2	TRBJ2-1	CASSLGQKGNEQFF
NA	TRBV7-3	TRBJ2-4	CASSLGGLQNIQYF
NA	TRBV2	TRBJ1-3	CASSEETLSGNTIYF
NA	TRBV5-4	TRBJ1-4	CASSRTGKTNEKLFF
once	TRBV12-3/TRBV12-4	TRBJ1-1	CASSLGGPTEAFF